Listed below are T cell receptor beta chains from one sample, sequenced in a study of read filtering for tumor transcriptome and immune sequencing. TCRdb recomputed calls from the reads with MiXCR, one row per CDR3 protein. This sample yields about 35,000 distinct CDR3 sequences, of which 14% are seen a single time; roughly 6.4% belongs to the top ten. Sequencing used a population of CD138-negative cells sorted from bone marrow. The receptors come from a donor at least 40 years old with multiple myeloma. Both conserved end residues are trimmed from each CDR3. Each record gives: V gene, J gene, CDR3 protein.

V: TRBV20-1; J: TRBJ1-1; CDR3: KGGDTEAF
V: TRBV27; J: TRBJ1-5; CDR3: ASSPREALGPQH
V: TRBV20-1; J: TRBJ2-2; CDR3: SARDRQGWSSGELF
V: TRBV20-1; J: TRBJ1-1; CDR3: SADDRVGFTEAF
V: TRBV12-3/TRBV12-4; J: TRBJ2-3; CDR3: TSRTPSPTQY
V: TRBV30; J: TRBJ1-5; CDR3: AWTPGQGYSNQPQH
V: TRBV7-9; J: TRBJ2-7; CDR3: VSSPRRFYEQY
V: TRBV29-1; J: TRBJ2-6; CDR3: SVQSGANVLT
V: TRBV29-1; J: TRBJ2-7; CDR3: SVDLGQGSYEQY
V: TRBV6-2/TRBV6-3; J: TRBJ1-2; CDR3: ASSSQGTYGYT
V: TRBV5-4; J: TRBJ2-5; CDR3: ASSESLVGARETQY
V: TRBV20-1; J: TRBJ2-1; CDR3: SATGTGPYNEQF
V: TRBV7-9; J: TRBJ1-4; CDR3: ASSSPGGNEKLF
V: TRBV4-1; J: TRBJ1-1; CDR3: ASSPLLGPGAVAF